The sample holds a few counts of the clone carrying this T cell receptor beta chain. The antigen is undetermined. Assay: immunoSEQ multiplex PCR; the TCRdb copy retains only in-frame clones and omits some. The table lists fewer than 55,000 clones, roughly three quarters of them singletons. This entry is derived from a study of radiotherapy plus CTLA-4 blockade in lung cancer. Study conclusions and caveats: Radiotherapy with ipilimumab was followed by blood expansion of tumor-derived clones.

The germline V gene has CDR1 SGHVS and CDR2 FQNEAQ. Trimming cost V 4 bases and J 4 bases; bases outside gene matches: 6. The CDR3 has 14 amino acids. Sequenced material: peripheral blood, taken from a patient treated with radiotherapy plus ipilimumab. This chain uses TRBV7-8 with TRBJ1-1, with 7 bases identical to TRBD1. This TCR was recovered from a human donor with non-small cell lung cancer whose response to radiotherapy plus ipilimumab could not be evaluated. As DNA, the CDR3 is TGTGCCAGCAGCTCCCTACAGGGGTTCACTGAAGCTTTCTTT. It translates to CASSSLQGFTEAFF.